This T cell receptor beta chain derives from a study of blood T cells in healthy people across ages. Study-wide findings and caveats: Both higher diversity and more naive CD4+ cells marked long-lived donors when set against aged donors. Since the PBMCs were unsorted, naive and antigen-experienced cells could not be conclusively compared.

Combining a sample-barcoded 5' primer with a J-beta primer mix, a second PCR ran for roughly 7 to 11 cycles. TCRdb re-called the 5' RACE reads through MiXCR, storing one row per CDR3 protein. Here the sample spans some 760,000 distinct CDR3 sequences, 25% being singletons. The sample holds a few counts of this clonotype. Its antigen remains unknown. A further study also used this sample, focusing on T cells of mothers and their children. Per that study: The yield was over 9 million TCR beta CDR3 reads from each mother and around 2.9 million from each child. None of the identified T cell clones proved to be persistent microchimeric clones.

Material: blood. This TCR came from a boy between 10 and 17 years old in good health.

This CDR3 reads CASSRISAAYQETQYF. CDR3 DNA: TGTGCCAGCAGCCGAATTTCAGCGGCGTACCAAGAGACCCAGTACTTC. The J gene is TRBJ2-5, the V gene TRBV13, with D possibly matching TRBD2 (5 bases). The CDR3 has 16 amino acids. Germline-derived CDR1 and CDR2 are PRHDT and FYEKMQ (reference sequence). V gave up 5 bases and J gave up 0 bases, with 16 bases separating them.